This passage covers 22 T cell receptor beta chains from one sample sequenced in a study of circulating and synovial CD4+ cells in juvenile arthritis. Clones were read by immunoSEQ multiplex PCR, and TCRdb kept only the in-frame ones, dropping some. Among some 35,000 clones listed, about 94% were seen once. The sample taken for sequencing was CD4+ T cells from blood. These receptors originate from a human donor with juvenile idiopathic arthritis.

Remarks on this clone: Other DNA sequences of this sample code for an identical CDR3. This chain connects TRBV9 to TRBJ2-1; 11 bases fit TRBD2. CDR1 and CDR2 from the germline V gene are SGDLS and YYNGEE. This CDR3 is built from 18 residues. V shed 4 bases and J 6 bases; nucleotides not matched to a gene: 15. CDR3 coding DNA: TGTGCCAGCAGCCAAGCCCGGGGGGCTAGCGGGGGGTTCAATGAGCAGTTCTTC. It yields the protein CASSQARGASGGFNEQFF.

On this clone itself: A junction end diverges from the germline sequence, so it may reflect a read error. The identical CDR3 is also encoded by other nucleotide sequences in the sample. The chain employs TRBV5-1 and TRBJ1-6; 9 bases map to TRBD1. Germline assignment: CDR1 SGHRS and CDR2 YFSETQ. The CDR3 length is 15 residues. The CDR3 nucleotides are TGCGCCAGCAGCCGGACAGGGGCAGATAATTCCCCCCTCCACTTT. As protein: CASSRTGADNSPLHF. The entire variable domain, with the rest obtained from reference TRBV5-1 and TRBJ1-6, is as follows: KAGVTQTPRYLIKTRGQQVTLSCSPISGHRSVSWYQQTPGQGLQFLFEYFSETQRNKGNFPGRFSGRQFSNSRSEMNVSTLELGDSALYLCASSRTGADNSPLHFGNGTRLTVT.

This sequence joins TRBV7-3 and TRBJ2-3; D is possibly TRBD2 (6 bases). The germline V gene has CDR1 SGHTA and CDR2 FQGTGA. CDR3 length: 15 amino acids. Trimming took 5 bases from V and 2 from J, leaving 14 bases between them. The CDR3 nucleotides read TGTGCCAGCAGCCACCTTAGCGGTCCCACAGATACGCAGTATTTT. Protein product: CASSHLSGPTDTQYF.

V usage is TRBV5-5 and J usage is TRBJ1-5; D remains unclear. Germline V gives CDR1 SGHKS, CDR2 YYEKEE (reference sequence). This CDR3 contains 14 residues. Trimming removed 6 bases from V and 4 bases from J, with 14 bases in between. The CDR3 nucleotides are TGTGCCAGCACGGAGACGGTTGTAAATCAGCCCCAGCATTTT. As protein: CASTETVVNQPQHF.

The chain combines TRBV5-4 with TRBJ2-2, with 11 bases identical to TRBD2. The CDR3 has 15 amino acids. V was clipped by 0 bases and J by 8 bases; unmatched bases: 3. In germline, CDR1 is SGHNT, CDR2 YYREEE (reference sequence). CDR3 DNA sequence: TGTGCCAGCAGCTTGGTAGCGGGGGGGCCAGGGGAGCTGTTTTTT. This translates into CASSLVAGGPGELFF.

The chain combines TRBV6-1 with TRBJ1-2, with D possibly being TRBD1 (6 bases). Trimming stripped 5 bases from V and 7 bases from J, with 14 bases between. From germline, CDR1 is MNHNS and CDR2 SASEGT. The CDR3 runs 13 residues. CDR3 nucleotides: TGTGCCAGCAGTACACAGGGTAGGAGTGGCTACACCTTC. This sequence encodes CASSTQGRSGYTF.

This clone appeared a single time. The chain couples TRBV7-8 to TRBJ2-5, with 10 positions matching TRBD2. This CDR3 is built from 16 residues. CDR1 is SGHVS and CDR2 is FQNEAQ in the germline V gene. Germline trimming cut 2 bases from V and 2 bases from J; bases unmatched to any gene: 5. The CDR3, as DNA: TGTGCCAGCAGCTTATCCACTAGCGGGGCACAAGAGACCCAGTACTTC. It encodes CASSLSTSGAQETQYF.

The chain has TRBV6-7 and TRBJ2-7; weak D call: TRBD2 (5 bases). TRBV6-7 falls under the ORF class, with uncertain function. The CDR3 loop spans 18 amino acids. Trimming cost V 0 bases and J 2 bases, with 20 bases left between them. The CDR3 protein is CASSYSGRRLATPYEQYF. Written as DNA, the CDR3 is TGTGCCAGCAGTTACTCGGGCCGACGTCTAGCCACTCCCTACGAGCAGTACTTC.

The chain joins TRBV7-6 to TRBJ2-5, with TRBD1 matching over 9 bases. CDR1 and CDR2 from the germline V gene are SGHVS and FNYEAQ. J gave up 7 bases and V 5 bases, and 8 bases lay outside the gene matches. The CDR3 extends over 14 amino acids. CDR3 region: CASSPGTGRATQYF. CDR3 DNA: TGTGCCAGCAGCCCGGGGACAGGGAGGGCGACCCAGTACTTC.

The J gene is TRBJ1-1, the V gene TRBV11-1; D is uncertain. CDR3 size: 15 residues. Germline lookup yields CDR1 SGHAT and CDR2 FQDESV (reference sequence). V lost 4 bases, J lost 5 bases, and 17 bases lay in between. DNA of the CDR3: TGTGCCAGCAGCTCACCGGGAGGTGGGGTGACTGAAGCTTTCTTT. Translating it yields CASSSPGGGVTEAFF.

The chain has TRBV7-2 and TRBJ1-2, with 8 bases identical to TRBD1. V shed 5 bases and J 8 bases; nucleotides not matched to a gene: 13. The CDR3 extends over 15 amino acids. Germline V gives CDR1 SGHTA, CDR2 FQGNSA. Here the CDR3 DNA reads TGTGCCAGCAGCGAGGCAGGGGGCGGGTTAGGGGGCTACACCTTC. Protein sequence: CASSEAGGGLGGYTF.

This chain joins TRBV6-5 and TRBJ2-5; 7 bases fit TRBD1. V shed 0 bases and J 4 bases; nucleotides not matched to a gene: 5. Germline CDR1 MNHEY, CDR2 SVGAGI. This CDR3 region has 15 residues. CDR3 protein: CASSYSGRTGETQYF. The CDR3 DNA follows: TGTGCCAGCAGTTACTCTGGAAGGACAGGAGAGACCCAGTACTTC.

The chain couples TRBV4-3 to TRBJ2-3; 8 bases line up with TRBD2. V shed 4 bases and J 6 bases; nucleotides not matched to a gene: 3. The CDR3 consists of 13 residues. The germline V gene has CDR1 LGHNA and CDR2 YSLEER. The CDR3 region has the DNA TGCGCCAGCAGCCGCGGGGGGACGGATACGCAGTATTTT. Its translation: CASSRGGTDTQYF.

This clone has only a few counts. V usage is TRBV30 and J usage is TRBJ1-5; 7 bases align to TRBD1. Germline CDR1 is GTSNPN and CDR2 is SVGIG (reference sequence). V trimming: 3 bases; J trimming: 0 bases; junction bases outside the gene matches: 11. The CDR3 contains 17 residues. CDR3 in DNA: TGTGCCTGGAGGAACGGTAAGGGACAGTATAGCAATCAGCCCCAGCATTTT. As protein: CAWRNGKGQYSNQPQHF.

The chain links TRBV5-8 to TRBJ2-7, with 7 bases lining up with TRBD2. In germline, CDR1 is SGHTS, CDR2 YDEGEE. The CDR3 contains 13 residues. With 3 bases clipped from V and 4 bases from J, the junction kept 4 bases outside the gene matches. The CDR3 reads CASSWPGGYEQYF. The DNA for the CDR3 is TGTGCCAGCAGCTGGCCCGGGGGGTACGAGCAGTACTTC.

CDR3 DNA: TGTGCCTGGAGCCAGCGGCGGACAGGGTTAAGGAATGAGCAGTTCTTC. It is translated as CAWSQRRTGLRNEQFF. The V and J genes are TRBV30 and TRBJ2-1, with TRBD1 identical over 8 bases. V lost 3 bases and J lost 7; bases outside the gene matches: 14. Germline CDR1 and CDR2: GTSNPN and SVGIG (reference sequence). This CDR3 is 16 amino acids long.

The chain has TRBV5-1 and TRBJ1-5, with D possibly TRBD1 on 6 matching bases. Trimming took off 4 bases at V and 0 bases at J, with 8 bases between the two ends. This CDR3 has 14 amino acids. Germline V CDR1 and CDR2: SGHRS, YFSETQ. CDR3 residues: CASSPDSSNQPQHF. DNA for the CDR3: TGCGCCAGCAGCCCGGACAGTAGCAATCAGCCCCAGCATTTT.

The chain employs TRBV19 and TRBJ2-1, with D tentatively TRBD1 (5 bases). This CDR3 is built from 17 residues. Germline V gives CDR1 LNHDA, CDR2 SQIVND (reference sequence). Trimming pared 0 bases from V and 7 bases from J, leaving 19 bases between. CDR3 nucleotides: TGTGCCAGTAGTATAGAGGGTGGGGCAGGGATTCGGAATGAGCAGTTCTTC. Amino acids: CASSIEGGAGIRNEQFF.

The gene calls are TRBV7-3 and TRBJ2-3, with TRBD2 matching 8 bases. J was trimmed by 1 base and V by 3 bases; bases with no gene match: 3. Germline CDR1 SGHTA, CDR2 FQGTGA. This CDR3 is built from 15 residues. The CDR3 region has the DNA TGTGCCAGCAGCTTTCTCGGGGGGGGCACAGATACGCAGTATTTT. This gives the protein CASSFLGGGTDTQYF.

V and J are TRBV27 and TRBJ1-2; TRBD1 agrees at 9 bases. The J segment lost 5 bases and the V segment lost 4 bases, leaving 8 bases of the junction unmatched. This CDR3 spans 15 amino acids. Germline lookup yields CDR1 MNHEY and CDR2 SMNVEV (reference sequence). The CDR3 DNA follows: TGTGCCAGCAGTTCAGCCGGGACAGGGCCTTATGGCTACACCTTC. The encoded protein is CASSSAGTGPYGYTF.

Written as DNA, the CDR3 is TGCGCCAGCAGTCAATATTCGGATTCACCCCTCCACTTT. Its translation: CASSQYSDSPLHF. The chain has TRBV23-1 and TRBJ1-6; D ambiguous. TRBV23-1 is classed as an ORF, of uncertain function. This CDR3 spans 13 amino acids. V was shortened by 1 base and J by 8 bases, with 6 bases between the two germline ends.

The chain couples TRBV19 to TRBJ1-3; D uncertain. CDR1 is LNHDA and CDR2 is SQIVND in the germline V gene (reference sequence). CDR3 length: 17 residues. Trimming took 4 bases from V and 0 from J, leaving 16 bases between them. CDR3 in DNA: TGTGCCAGTAGTAGAAAAGGGAGCGGATCCTCTGGAAACACCATATATTTT. This gives the protein CASSRKGSGSSGNTIYF.